This entry is about one TCR beta chain. This entry is derived from a study of blood T cell repertoires in COVID-19. Study background: Samples of COVID-19 (acute and convalescent) were obtained from the United States, Italy and Spain. PBMCs, B-cell-depleted T cells, or T cells were the source of the cDNA or gDNA that made up the material.

The germline CDR1 and CDR2 sequences are ENHRY and SYGVKD. With 2 bases removed from V and 4 bases from J, the gap between germline ends came to 6 bases. This CDR3 region has 12 residues. Profiled with immunoSEQ multiplex PCR; TCRdb holds only in-frame clones, not every one. The sample records 80,000 to 100,000 clones, about 86% being singletons. The material sequenced was peripheral blood. The sequence was collected from a woman aged 55-70 years in a cohort sampled during active or convalescent COVID-19. The chain is built from TRBV10-3 and TRBJ2-7; no reliable D call. In DNA form, the CDR3 reads TGTGCCATCAGTGAGAGCCCTTACGAGCAGTACTTC. It yields the protein CAISESPYEQYF.